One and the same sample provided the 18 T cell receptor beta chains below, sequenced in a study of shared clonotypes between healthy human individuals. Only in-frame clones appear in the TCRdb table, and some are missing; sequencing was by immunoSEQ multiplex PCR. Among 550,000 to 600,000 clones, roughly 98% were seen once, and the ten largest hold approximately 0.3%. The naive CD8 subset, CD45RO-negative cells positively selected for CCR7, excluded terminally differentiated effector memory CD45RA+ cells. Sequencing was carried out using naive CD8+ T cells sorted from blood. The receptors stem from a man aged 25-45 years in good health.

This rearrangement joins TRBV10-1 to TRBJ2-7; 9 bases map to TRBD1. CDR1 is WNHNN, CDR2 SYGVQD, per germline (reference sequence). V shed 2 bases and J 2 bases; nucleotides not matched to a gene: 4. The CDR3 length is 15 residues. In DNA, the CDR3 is TGCGCCAGCAGTGAGGCCGGGACAGGGCCCTACGAGCAGTACTTC. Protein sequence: CASSEAGTGPYEQYF.

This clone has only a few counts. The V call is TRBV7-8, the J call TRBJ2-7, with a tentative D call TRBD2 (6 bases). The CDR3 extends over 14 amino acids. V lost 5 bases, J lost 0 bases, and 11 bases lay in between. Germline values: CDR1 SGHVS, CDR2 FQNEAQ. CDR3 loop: CASSTGGVSYEQYF. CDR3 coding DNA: TGTGCCAGCAGCACTGGCGGGGTCTCCTACGAGCAGTACTTC.

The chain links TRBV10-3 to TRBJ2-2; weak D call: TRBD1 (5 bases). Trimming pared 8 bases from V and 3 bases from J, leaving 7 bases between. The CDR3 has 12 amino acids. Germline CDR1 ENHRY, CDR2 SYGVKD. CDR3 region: CAIEQDTGELFF. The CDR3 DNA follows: TGTGCCATCGAACAGGACACCGGGGAGCTGTTTTTT.

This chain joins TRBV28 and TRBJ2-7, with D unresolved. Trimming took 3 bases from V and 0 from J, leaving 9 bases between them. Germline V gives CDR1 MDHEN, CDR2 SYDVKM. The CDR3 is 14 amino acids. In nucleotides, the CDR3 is TGTGCCAGCAGTTTGGCCAGGAGCTCCTACGAGCAGTACTTC. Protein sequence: CASSLARSSYEQYF. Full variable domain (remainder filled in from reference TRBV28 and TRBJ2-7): DVKVTQSSRYLVKRTGEKVFLECVQDMDHENMFWYRQDPGLGLRLIYFSYDVKMKEKGDIPEGYSVSREKKERFSLILESASTNQTSMYLCASSLARSSYEQYFGPGTRLTVT.

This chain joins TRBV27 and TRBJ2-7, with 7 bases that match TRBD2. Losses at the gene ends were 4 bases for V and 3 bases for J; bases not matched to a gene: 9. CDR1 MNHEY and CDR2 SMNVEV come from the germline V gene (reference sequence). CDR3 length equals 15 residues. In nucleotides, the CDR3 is TGTGCCAGCAGTTCCGAGAGCGGGGCCCTCTACGAGCAGTACTTC. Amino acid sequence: CASSSESGALYEQYF.

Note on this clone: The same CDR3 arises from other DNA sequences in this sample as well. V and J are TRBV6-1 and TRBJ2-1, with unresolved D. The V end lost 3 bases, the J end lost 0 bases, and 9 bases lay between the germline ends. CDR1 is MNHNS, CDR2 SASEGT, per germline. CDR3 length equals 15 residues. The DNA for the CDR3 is TGTGCCAGCAGTGAGGGCGTGAGCTCCTACAATGAGCAGTTCTTC. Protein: CASSEGVSSYNEQFF.

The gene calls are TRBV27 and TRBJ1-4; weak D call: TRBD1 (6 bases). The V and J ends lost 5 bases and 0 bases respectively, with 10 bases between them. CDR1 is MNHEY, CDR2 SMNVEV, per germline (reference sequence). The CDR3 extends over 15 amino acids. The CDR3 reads CASSVRTATNEKLFF. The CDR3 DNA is TGTGCCAGCAGTGTAAGGACAGCAACTAATGAAAAACTGTTTTTT.

CDR3 protein: CASSLRLAGTIDTQYF. The CDR3 nucleotides are TGCGCCAGCAGCTTGCGCCTAGCGGGAACTATAGATACGCAGTATTTT. The chain combines TRBV5-1 with TRBJ2-3, with 9 nucleotides matching TRBD2. V dropped 1 base and J dropped 5; count of bases not matched to a gene: 8. Germline lookup yields CDR1 SGHRS and CDR2 YFSETQ. The CDR3 sequence is 16 residues long.

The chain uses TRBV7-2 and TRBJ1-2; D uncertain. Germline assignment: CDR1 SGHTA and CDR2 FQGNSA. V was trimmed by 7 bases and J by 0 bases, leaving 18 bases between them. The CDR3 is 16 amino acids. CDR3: CASTMRHRQTNYGYTF. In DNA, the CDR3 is TGTGCCAGCACCATGCGACATAGGCAAACTAACTATGGCTACACCTTC.

The CDR3 DNA follows: TGTGCCAGCAGCTTATTTCAGGTAGGGGCGATTCCGCAGCCCCAGCATTTT. Amino acid sequence: CASSLFQVGAIPQPQHF. V usage is TRBV7-8 and J usage is TRBJ1-5; TRBD1 might be the D (5 bases). V was cut by 2 bases and J by 7 bases, with 21 bases left in between. This CDR3 is built from 17 residues. From germline, CDR1 is SGHVS and CDR2 FQNEAQ.

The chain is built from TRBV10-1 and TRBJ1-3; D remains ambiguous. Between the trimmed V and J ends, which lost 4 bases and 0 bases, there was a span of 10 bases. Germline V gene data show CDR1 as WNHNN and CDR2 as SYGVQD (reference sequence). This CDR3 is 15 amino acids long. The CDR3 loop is CASSGSGNSGNTIYF. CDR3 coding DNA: TGCGCCAGCAGTGGATCGGGGAACTCTGGAAACACCATATATTTT.

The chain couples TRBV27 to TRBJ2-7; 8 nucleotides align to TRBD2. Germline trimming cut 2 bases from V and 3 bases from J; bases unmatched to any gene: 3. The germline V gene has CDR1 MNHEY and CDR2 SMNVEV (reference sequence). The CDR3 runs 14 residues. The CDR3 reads CASSLAGGNYEQYF. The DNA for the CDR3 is TGTGCCAGCAGTTTAGCGGGAGGCAACTACGAGCAGTACTTC.

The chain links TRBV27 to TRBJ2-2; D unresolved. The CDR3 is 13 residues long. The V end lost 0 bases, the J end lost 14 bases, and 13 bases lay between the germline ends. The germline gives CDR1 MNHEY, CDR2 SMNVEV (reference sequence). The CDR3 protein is CASSLSSVRELFF. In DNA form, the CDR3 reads TGTGCCAGCAGTTTATCATCGGTTCGCGAACTGTTTTTT.

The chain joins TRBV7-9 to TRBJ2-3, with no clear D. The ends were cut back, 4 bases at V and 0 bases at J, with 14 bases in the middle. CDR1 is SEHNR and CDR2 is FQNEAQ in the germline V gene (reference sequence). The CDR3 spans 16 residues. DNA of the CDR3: TGTGCCAGCAGCTCGACGACATTCTCGAGCACAGATACGCAGTATTTT. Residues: CASSSTTFSSTDTQYF.

The CDR3 here is CASSLGRRGGSYNEQFF. In nucleotides, the CDR3 is TGTGCCAGCAGCTTAGGACGACGGGGAGGGTCCTACAATGAGCAGTTCTTC. The chain links TRBV7-2 to TRBJ2-1; 7 bases fit TRBD2. There are 17 residues in the CDR3. Trimming cost V 1 base and J 1 base; bases outside gene matches: 7. CDR1 and CDR2 (germline): SGHTA, FQGNSA.

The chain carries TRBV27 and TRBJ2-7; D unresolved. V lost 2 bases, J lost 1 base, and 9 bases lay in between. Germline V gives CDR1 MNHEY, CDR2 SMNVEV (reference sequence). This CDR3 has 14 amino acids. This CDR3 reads CASSLIAASYEQYF. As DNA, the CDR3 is TGTGCCAGCAGTTTAATTGCAGCTTCCTACGAGCAGTACTTC.

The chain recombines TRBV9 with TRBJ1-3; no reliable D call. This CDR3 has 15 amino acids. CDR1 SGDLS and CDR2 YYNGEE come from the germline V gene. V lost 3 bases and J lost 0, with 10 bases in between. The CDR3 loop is CASSASGFSGNTIYF. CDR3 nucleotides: TGTGCCAGCAGCGCAAGTGGATTCTCTGGAAACACCATATATTTT.

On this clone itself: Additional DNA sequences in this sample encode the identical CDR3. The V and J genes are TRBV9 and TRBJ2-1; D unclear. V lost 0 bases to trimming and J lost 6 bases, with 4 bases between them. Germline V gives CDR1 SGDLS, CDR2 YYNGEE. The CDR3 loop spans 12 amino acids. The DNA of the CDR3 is TGTGCCAGCAGCGTAGGTCCCAATGAGCAGTTCTTC. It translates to CASSVGPNEQFF.